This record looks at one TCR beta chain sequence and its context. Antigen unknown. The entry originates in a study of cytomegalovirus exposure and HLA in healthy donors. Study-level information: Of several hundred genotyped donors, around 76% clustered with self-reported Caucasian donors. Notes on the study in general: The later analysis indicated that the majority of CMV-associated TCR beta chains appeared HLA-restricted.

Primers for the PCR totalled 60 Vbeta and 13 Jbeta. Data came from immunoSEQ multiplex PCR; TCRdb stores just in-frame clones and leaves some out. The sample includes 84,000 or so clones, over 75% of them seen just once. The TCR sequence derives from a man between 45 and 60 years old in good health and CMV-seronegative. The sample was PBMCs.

The DNA of the CDR3 is TGTGCCAGCGGCCTAGGGGGGCGACGAGGGGAGCTGTTTTTT. It encodes CASGLGGRRGELFF. This chain uses TRBV9 with TRBJ2-2; the D gene could be TRBD1 or TRBD2 (6 bases each). The germline gives CDR1 SGDLS, CDR2 YYNGEE. The V end lost 7 bases, the J end lost 8 bases, and 18 bases lay between the germline ends. The CDR3 sequence is 14 residues long.